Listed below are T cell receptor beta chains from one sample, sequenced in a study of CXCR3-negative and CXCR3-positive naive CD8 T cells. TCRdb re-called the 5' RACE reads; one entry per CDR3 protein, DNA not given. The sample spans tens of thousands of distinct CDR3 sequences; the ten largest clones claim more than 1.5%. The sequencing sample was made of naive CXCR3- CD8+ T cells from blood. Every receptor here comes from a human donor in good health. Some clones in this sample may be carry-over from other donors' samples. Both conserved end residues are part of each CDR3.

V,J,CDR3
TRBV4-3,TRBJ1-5,CASSQEQGGNQPQHF
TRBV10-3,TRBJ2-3,CAISRSGEEGTDTQYF
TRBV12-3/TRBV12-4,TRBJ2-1,CASSSDGESYNEQFF
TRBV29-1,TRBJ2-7,CSTTWGVEQYF
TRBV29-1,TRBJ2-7,CSVVRDKGEQYF
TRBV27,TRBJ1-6,CASSPLRDIPLAPLHF
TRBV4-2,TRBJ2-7,CASSQVGSGEQYF
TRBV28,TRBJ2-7,CASSSLSGDYEQYF
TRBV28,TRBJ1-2,CASSFRGSHYGYTF
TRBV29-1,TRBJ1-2,CSVEDGNEGQNYGYTF
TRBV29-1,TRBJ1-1,CSAAGPDWTEAFF
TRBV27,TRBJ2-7,CASSLSTGTYEQYF
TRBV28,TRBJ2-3,CASSPLAGFRADTQYF
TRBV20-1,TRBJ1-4,CSASPSWEGDEKLFF
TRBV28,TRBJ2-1,CASSRGYGSYNEQFF
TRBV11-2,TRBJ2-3,CASSLTENTDTQYF
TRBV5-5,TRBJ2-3,CASSLGARGTDTQYF
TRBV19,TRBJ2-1,CASSPPAGGPNEQFF
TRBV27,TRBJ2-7,CASTDVDSYEQYF
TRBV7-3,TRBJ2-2,CASSTLDANTGELFF
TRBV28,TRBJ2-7,CASSLRGGDPYEQYF
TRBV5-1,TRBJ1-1,CASSFSGENTEAFF
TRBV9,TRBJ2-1,CASQGGGRSYNEQFF
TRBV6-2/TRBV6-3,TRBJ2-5,CASSELETQYF
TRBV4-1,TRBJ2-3,CASSQVTSTDTQYF
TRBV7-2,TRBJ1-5,CASSLGGAQPQHF
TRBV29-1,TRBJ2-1,CSVESGGGINEQFF
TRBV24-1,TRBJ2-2,CATGEPRELFF
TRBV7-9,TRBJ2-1,CASSLILAGSYNEQFF
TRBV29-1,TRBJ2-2,CSVEVLSGELFF
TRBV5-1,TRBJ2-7,CASSLEGFEQYF
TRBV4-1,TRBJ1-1,CASSQTEMNTEAFF
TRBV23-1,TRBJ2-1,CASSQSLSYNEQFF
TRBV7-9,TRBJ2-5,CASSLRLAGEPYQETQYF
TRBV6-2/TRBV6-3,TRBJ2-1,CASSYMGQLLYNEQFF
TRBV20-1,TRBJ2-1,CSATGTRAYNEQFF
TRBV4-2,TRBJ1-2,CASSQDLYSSGLNDGYTF
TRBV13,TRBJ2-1,CASSPEESSYNEQFF
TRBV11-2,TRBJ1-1,CASSALFPEAFF
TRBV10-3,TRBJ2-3,CAIRTGLDTQYF
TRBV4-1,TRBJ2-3,CASSHRGDREVDTQYF